The rows below give T cell receptor beta chains drawn from one sample of a study of blood T cell repertoires in COVID-19. The method was immunoSEQ multiplex PCR; TCRdb's version includes in-frame clones alone and lacks a portion of them. The sample consists of about 120,000 clones, approximately 80% of them appearing once. Specimen: peripheral blood. The origin of the receptors is a man between 65 and 85 years old with active or convalescent COVID-19. CDR3s include the opening cysteine and the closing phenylalanine or tryptophan. The D gene is left open where the match is weak. Size is stated for part of the rows, as once, few or many counts, or as a class when the clone is expanded.

d_call,v_call,clone_size,j_call,cdr3_aa,cdr3_nt
NA,TRBV19,NA,TRBJ2-1,CASSIDSGLDGHEQFF,TGTGCCAGTAGTATAGATAGCGGACTCGATGGCCATGAGCAGTTCTTC
TRBD1,TRBV29-1,NA,TRBJ2-7,CSVYLGTGMYEQYF,TGCAGCGTTTACCTCGGGACAGGGATGTACGAGCAGTACTTC
TRBD1,TRBV20-1,NA,TRBJ1-2,CSASLQGAGYTF,TGCAGTGCTAGTCTCCAGGGGGCGGGCTACACCTTC
NA,TRBV7-9,NA,TRBJ2-2,CASSLARGGELFF,TGTGCCAGCAGCTTAGCGCGGGGCGGGGAGCTGTTTTTT
TRBD2,TRBV7-3,NA,TRBJ2-1,CASRSGGSNNEQFF,TGTGCCAGCAGATCCGGCGGGAGTAACAATGAGCAGTTCTTC
NA,TRBV5-1,NA,TRBJ1-1,CASSEQPNTEAFF,TGCGCCAGCTCCGAACAGCCGAACACTGAAGCTTTCTTT
NA,TRBV5-1,NA,TRBJ1-6,CASSPGLISGDSPLHF,TGCGCCAGCAGCCCTGGCCTCATTTCGGGGGATTCACCCCTCCACTTT
NA,TRBV4-3,NA,TRBJ1-1,CASSTYSTGRSSREAFF,TGCGCCAGCAGCACGTACTCCACGGGGAGATCGTCACGTGAAGCTTTCTTT
NA,TRBV11-3,NA,TRBJ1-3,CASSPNGASSGNTIYF,TGTGCCAGCAGCCCGAATGGGGCGAGCTCTGGAAACACCATATATTTT
TRBD1,TRBV5-5,NA,TRBJ1-2,CASSPGQYHGYTF,TGTGCCAGCAGCCCGGGACAGTATCATGGCTACACCTTC
TRBD1,TRBV7-2,few,TRBJ1-2,CASSRTGTNYGYTF,TGTGCCAGCAGTCGGACAGGTACTAACTATGGCTACACCTTC
TRBD1,TRBV18,NA,TRBJ1-1,CASSRDRRMNTEAFF,TGTGCCAGCTCAAGGGACAGACGCATGAACACTGAAGCTTTCTTT
NA,TRBV19,NA,TRBJ1-1,CASSIVPGGNTEAFF,TGTGCCAGTAGTATAGTGCCCGGGGGGAACACTGAAGCTTTCTTT
TRBD1,TRBV9,NA,TRBJ1-6,CASSASTGGDRGTPLHF,TGTGCCAGCAGCGCGTCCACAGGGGGGGACAGGGGGACACCCCTCCACTTT
TRBD1,TRBV10-2,NA,TRBJ2-3,CASIRTGADTDTQYF,TGCGCCAGCATTCGGACAGGGGCCGACACAGATACGCAGTATTTT
NA,TRBV19,NA,TRBJ1-1,CASSLSRGSRNTEAFF,TGTGCCAGTAGTTTATCCAGGGGTAGTCGAAACACTGAAGCTTTCTTT
NA,TRBV6-1,NA,TRBJ1-6,CASSETGTNSPLHF,TGTGCCAGCAGTGAGACAGGAACTAATTCACCCCTCCACTTT
TRBD1,TRBV7-2,NA,TRBJ2-2,CASSPEDRVAGELFF,TGTGCCAGCAGCCCAGAGGACAGGGTGGCCGGGGAGCTGTTTTTT
NA,TRBV7-2,medium-sized,TRBJ1-1,CASSPLPGYTEAFF,TGTGCCAGCAGCCCCCTTCCGGGGTACACTGAAGCTTTCTTT
TRBD1,TRBV18,NA,TRBJ1-5,CASSQGQGHQPQHF,TGTGCCAGCTCACAGGGACAGGGGCACCAGCCCCAGCATTTT
NA,TRBV9,once,TRBJ1-6,CASSVEEGSPLHF,TGTGCCAGCAGCGTAGAGGAGGGTTCACCCCTCCACTTT
NA,TRBV7-2,few,TRBJ2-1,CASSLDGLPYNEQFF,TGTGCCAGCAGCTTGGATGGACTACCGTACAATGAGCAGTTCTTC
NA,TRBV9,NA,TRBJ2-3,CASSSGTITDTQYF,TGTGCCAGCAGCTCGGGGACAATCACAGATACGCAGTATTTT
TRBD1,TRBV6-4,NA,TRBJ2-1,CASSSSGTGGYNEQFF,TGTGCCAGCAGCAGTTCCGGGACAGGGGGATACAATGAGCAGTTCTTC
NA,TRBV6-2/TRBV6-3,once,TRBJ2-5,CASSIRARETQYF,TGTGCCAGCAGTATTCGAGCAAGAGAGACCCAGTACTTC
TRBD1,TRBV5-6,NA,TRBJ1-3,CASSRTGAGNTIYF,TGTGCCAGCAGCCGGACAGGGGCTGGAAACACCATATATTTT
NA,TRBV7-2,NA,TRBJ2-5,CASSLGNQETQYF,TGTGCCAGCAGCTTGGGCAACCAAGAGACCCAGTACTTC